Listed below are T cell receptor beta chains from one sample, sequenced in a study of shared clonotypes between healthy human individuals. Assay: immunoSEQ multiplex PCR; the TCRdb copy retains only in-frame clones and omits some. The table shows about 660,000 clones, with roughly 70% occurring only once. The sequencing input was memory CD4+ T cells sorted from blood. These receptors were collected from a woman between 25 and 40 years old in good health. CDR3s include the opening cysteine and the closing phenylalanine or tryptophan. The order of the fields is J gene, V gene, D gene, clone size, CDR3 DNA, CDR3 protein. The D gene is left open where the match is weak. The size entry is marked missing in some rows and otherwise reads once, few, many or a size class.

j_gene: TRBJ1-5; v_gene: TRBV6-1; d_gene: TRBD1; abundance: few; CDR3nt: TGTGCCAGCAGTGGAGGGGGCGCTCGCAATCAGCCCCAGCATTTT; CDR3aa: CASSGGGARNQPQHF
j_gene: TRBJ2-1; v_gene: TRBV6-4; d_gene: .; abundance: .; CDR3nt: TGTGCCAGCAGTGACTCAGTTTCCTCCTACAATGAGCAGTTCTTC; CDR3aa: CASSDSVSSYNEQFF
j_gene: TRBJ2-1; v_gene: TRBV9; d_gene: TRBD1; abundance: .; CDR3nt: TGTGCCAGCAGCGATCGGACAGGCGTCTACAATGAGCAGTTCTTC; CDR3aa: CASSDRTGVYNEQFF
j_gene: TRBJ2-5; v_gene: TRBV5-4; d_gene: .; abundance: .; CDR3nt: TGTGCCAGCAGCCCCCCCCAGGTCGGGGCCCAAGAGACCCAGTACTTC; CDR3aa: CASSPPQVGAQETQYF
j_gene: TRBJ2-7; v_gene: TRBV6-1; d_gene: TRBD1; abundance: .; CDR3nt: TGTGCCAGCAGTGTCGGACAGGGACGCTACGAGCAGTACTTC; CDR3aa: CASSVGQGRYEQYF
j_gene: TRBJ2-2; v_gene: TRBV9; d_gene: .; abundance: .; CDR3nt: TGTGCCAGCAGAGGACAGATTAACACCGGGGAGCTGTTTTTT; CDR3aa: CASRGQINTGELFF
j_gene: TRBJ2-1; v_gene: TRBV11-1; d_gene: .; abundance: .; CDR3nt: TGTGCCAGCAGCTTAACGCTAGACAATGAGCAGTTCTTC; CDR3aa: CASSLTLDNEQFF
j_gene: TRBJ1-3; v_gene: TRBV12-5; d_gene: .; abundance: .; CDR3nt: TGTGCTAGTGGGCATAGCTCTGGAAACACCATATATTTT; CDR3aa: CASGHSSGNTIYF
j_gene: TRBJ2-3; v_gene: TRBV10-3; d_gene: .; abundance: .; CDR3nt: TGTGCCATCAGAGGTGCCTTTAGCACAGATACGCAGTATTTT; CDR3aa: CAIRGAFSTDTQYF
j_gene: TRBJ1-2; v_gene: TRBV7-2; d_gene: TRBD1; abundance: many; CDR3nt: TGTGCCAGCAGCGCCGCGGACAGGGGACCTCCGGGCTACACCTTC; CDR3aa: CASSAADRGPPGYTF
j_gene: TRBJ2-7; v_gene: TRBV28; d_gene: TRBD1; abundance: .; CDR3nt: TGTGCCAGCAGTTTCCCAGGGGGCTGGTACGAGCAGTACTTC; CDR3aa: CASSFPGGWYEQYF
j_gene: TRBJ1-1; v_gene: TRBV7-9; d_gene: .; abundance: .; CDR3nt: TGTGCCAGCAGCGGGAATTTCCGAAACACTGAAGCTTTCTTT; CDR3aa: CASSGNFRNTEAFF
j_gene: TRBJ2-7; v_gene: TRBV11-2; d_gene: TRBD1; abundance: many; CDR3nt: TGTGCCAGCAGCTTAGTTGGGCACGGGGACAGGGGAAAAGACCGCCAGTACTTC; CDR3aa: CASSLVGHGDRGKDRQYF
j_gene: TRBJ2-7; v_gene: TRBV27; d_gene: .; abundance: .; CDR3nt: TGTGCCAGCAGGGTAGCGGAGTTAAGCTCCTACGAGCAGTACTTC; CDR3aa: CASRVAELSSYEQYF
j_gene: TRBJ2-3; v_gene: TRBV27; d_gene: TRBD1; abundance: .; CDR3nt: TGTGCCAGCAGTTCCAGGACAGGGGGGCGACTTAGCACAGATACGCAGTATTTT; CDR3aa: CASSSRTGGRLSTDTQYF
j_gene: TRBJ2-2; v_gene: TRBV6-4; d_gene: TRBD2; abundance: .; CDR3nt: TGTGCCAGCGTAGCTACCGGGACTAGCACCGGGGAGCTGTTTTTT; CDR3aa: CASVATGTSTGELFF
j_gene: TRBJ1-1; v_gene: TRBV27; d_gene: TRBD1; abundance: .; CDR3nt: TGTGCCAGCAGTTCACCGGGACAGGGGGTTGGCACTGAAGCTTTCTTT; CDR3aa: CASSSPGQGVGTEAFF
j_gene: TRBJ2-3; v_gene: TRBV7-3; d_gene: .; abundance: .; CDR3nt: TGTGCCAGCAGCCCGAACAAGGATACGCAGTATTTT; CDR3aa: CASSPNKDTQYF
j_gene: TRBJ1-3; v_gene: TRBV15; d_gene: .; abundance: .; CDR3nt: TGTGCCACCAGCAGAAACCCGGATGGAAACACCATATATTTT; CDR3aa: CATSRNPDGNTIYF
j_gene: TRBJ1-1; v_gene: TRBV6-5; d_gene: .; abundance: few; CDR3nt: TGTGCCAGCAGTTACTCTAGGGCCTCCAACACTGAAGCTTTCTTT; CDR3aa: CASSYSRASNTEAFF